These 28 T cell receptor beta chains came from one sample sequenced in a study of shared clonotypes between healthy human individuals. Produced via immunoSEQ multiplex PCR; TCRdb's table is partial and in-frame only. The sample includes roughly 1,100,000 clones, about 75% of them seen just once. Sample: memory CD4+ T cells sorted from blood. Subset given: CD45RA-negative fraction. The receptor set was obtained from a man younger than 35 in good health.

A note on this clone: This same CDR3 is encoded by further DNA sequences in the sample. The genes are TRBV9 and TRBJ2-2; 7 positions agree with TRBD1. The CDR3 spans 16 residues. The ends lost 0 bases at V and 0 bases at J; junction bases unmatched: 2. The germline V gene has CDR1 SGDLS and CDR2 YYNGEE. Written as DNA, the CDR3 is TGTGCCAGCAGCGTAGCAGGGGGATCGAACACCGGGGAGCTGTTTTTT. Its translation is CASSVAGGSNTGELFF.

This clone was observed once. This rearrangement joins TRBV28 to TRBJ1-2, with 7 bases matching TRBD1. V shed 9 bases, J shed 5 bases, and the junction held 3 bases outside the gene matches. CDR3 length equals 11 residues. CDR1 is MDHEN, CDR2 SYDVKM, per germline. As DNA, the CDR3 is TGTGCCAGTGGACAGGCTTATGGCTACACCTTC. Translated, it gives CASGQAYGYTF.

This clone showed up just a few times. The chain recombines TRBV14 with TRBJ1-5; D not resolved. Trimming left V 7 bases short and J 7 bases short, with 14 bases between. Per germline, CDR1 SGHDN and CDR2 FVKESK. The CDR3 contains 13 residues. The CDR3 protein is CASIFPLGQPQHF. The CDR3 coding sequence is TGTGCCAGCATTTTTCCCTTGGGCCAGCCCCAGCATTTT.

This chain connects TRBV21-1 to TRBJ1-5; the DNA was not used to check the table's D call, TRBD1. TRBV21-1 corresponds to a pseudogene. This CDR3 region has 15 residues. The CDR3 DNA follows: TGTGCCAGCAGCACACAGTTTTATAGCAATCAGCCCCAGCATTTT. Its translation is CASSTQFYSNQPQHF.

This clone was observed once. The chain joins TRBV6-1 to TRBJ2-5, with D possibly called TRBD1 or TRBD2 (7 bases each). V was shortened by 5 bases and J by 5 bases, with 15 bases between the two germline ends. From germline, CDR1 is MNHNS and CDR2 SASEGT. The CDR3 length is 14 residues. In nucleotides, the CDR3 is TGTGCCAGCAGTAGACAGGGAGGGAGTGAGACCCAGTACTTC. Translated: CASSRQGGSETQYF.

This clone was counted between two and nine times. The chain is built from TRBV10-2 and TRBJ2-2, with D possibly being TRBD2 (5 bases). CDR3 length: 15 residues. Trimming shortened V by 4 bases and J by 4 bases, and 13 bases separated the two germline ends. The germline CDR1 and CDR2 sequences are WSHSY and SAAADI. Here the CDR3 DNA reads TGCGCCAGCAGTGGGACTGTTGGTGTCACCGGGGAGCTGTTTTTT. It codes for CASSGTVGVTGELFF.

The rearrangement uses TRBV2 and TRBJ2-3, with D hard to call. Germline V CDR1 and CDR2: SNHLY, FYNNEI. CDR3 length: 12 residues. V was clipped by 5 bases and J by 10 bases, with 13 bases between them. Here the CDR3 reads CASSTEIGAQYF. The CDR3 bases are TGTGCCAGCAGTACAGAAATCGGTGCGCAGTATTTT.

This chain joins TRBV6-5 and TRBJ2-1; D is perhaps TRBD2 (5 bases). V was shortened by 0 bases and J by 9 bases, with 12 bases between the two germline ends. The germline V gene encodes CDR1 MNHEY and CDR2 SVGAGI. This CDR3 is 14 amino acids long. DNA for the CDR3: TGTGCCAGCAGTTACTCTACTAGTTTCGTTGAGCAGTTCTTC. This gives the protein CASSYSTSFVEQFF.

The gene calls are TRBV19 and TRBJ2-3, with D possibly TRBD1 on 5 matching bases. The CDR3 contains 15 residues. V lost 5 bases, J lost 0 bases, and 12 bases lay in between. Germline CDR1 reads LNHDA; CDR2 reads SQIVND (reference sequence). CDR3 sequence: CASSATGASTDTQYF. The DNA of the CDR3 is TGTGCCAGTAGTGCCACAGGAGCTAGCACAGATACGCAGTATTTT.

This clone was recorded once. The rearrangement joins TRBV7-2 to TRBJ2-5, with D unclear. This CDR3 has 13 amino acids. CDR1 and CDR2 from the germline V gene are SGHTA and FQGNSA. The ends were cut back, 7 bases at V and 4 bases at J, with 13 bases in the middle. The CDR3: CASTRVTGETQYF. DNA for the CDR3: TGTGCCAGCACGCGAGTAACGGGAGAGACCCAGTACTTC.

The chain has TRBV7-9 and TRBJ1-2; D remains ambiguous. This CDR3 region has 14 residues. V lost 4 bases and J 6 bases, leaving 15 bases between the germline ends. Germline V gene sequence: CDR1 SEHNR, CDR2 FQNEAQ (reference sequence). CDR3 sequence (DNA): TGTGCCAGCAGCTCCCAGGTTCCGACTAATGGCTACACCTTC. This gives the protein CASSSQVPTNGYTF.

The rearrangement uses TRBV7-3 and TRBJ1-5, with D possibly matching TRBD1 (5 bases). This CDR3 has 14 residues. Germline V gives CDR1 SGHTA, CDR2 FQGTGA. V dropped 5 bases and J dropped 4 bases, with 12 bases sitting between them. In nucleotides, the CDR3 is TGTGCCAGCAGCAAAGCGACAGCAAATCAGCCCCAGCATTTT. Translated, it gives CASSKATANQPQHF.

V and J are TRBV18 and TRBJ1-2, with TRBD1 as a possible D gene (5 bases). Looked up from germline, CDR1 is KGHSH and CDR2 is LQKENI. The CDR3 covers 13 residues. V was clipped by 2 bases and J by 5 bases, with 9 bases between them. CDR3 sequence reads: CASSPETEYGYTF. CDR3 DNA sequence: TGTGCCAGCTCACCAGAGACAGAGTATGGCTACACCTTC. The whole variable domain, remainder taken from reference TRBV18 and TRBJ1-2, is NAGVMQNPRHLVRRRGQEARLRCSPMKGHSHVYWYRQLPEEGLKFMVYLQKENIIDESGMPKERFSAEFPKEGPSILRIQQVVRGDSAAYFCASSPETEYGYTFGSGTRLTVV.

This sequence joins TRBV10-3 and TRBJ2-5; D may be TRBD1 (6 bases). This CDR3 spans 11 amino acids. The V end was cut by 10 bases, the J end by 5 bases, with 11 bases between. Germline V gene lookup returns CDR1 ENHRY and CDR2 SYGVKD. CDR3 in DNA: TGTGCCACAGGGGTATCGGAGACCCAGTACTTC. As protein: CATGVSETQYF.

The V and J genes are TRBV7-9 and TRBJ1-2; weak D call: TRBD1 (6 bases). Trimming cost V 2 bases and J 9 bases, with 16 bases left between them. This CDR3 comprises 14 residues. Germline V gene sequence: CDR1 SEHNR, CDR2 FQNEAQ (reference sequence). In nucleotides, the CDR3 is TGTGCCAGCAGCTTACCGGTGGGACAACCGAGCTACACCTTC. Its translation is CASSLPVGQPSYTF.

The CDR3 coding sequence is TGTGCCAGCAGTGCCCTCGGACTAGCGGGAACCATCACAGATACGCAGTATTTT. Translated: CASSALGLAGTITDTQYF. The J gene is TRBJ2-3, the V gene TRBV6-4, with 12 nucleotides matching TRBD2. V was clipped by 4 bases and J by 2 bases; unmatched bases: 10. CDR3 length: 18 amino acids. Germline V gene sequence: CDR1 MRHNA, CDR2 SNTAGT.

The chain joins TRBV5-5 to TRBJ1-4; 7 bases align to TRBD1. CDR1 is SGHKS and CDR2 is YYEKEE in the germline V gene (reference sequence). The CDR3 sequence is 14 residues long. Trimming took 2 bases from V and 3 from J; bases not matched to a gene: 1. The CDR3 bases are TGTGCCAGCAGCTTCGGGACAGCTAATGAAAAACTGTTTTTT. This translates into CASSFGTANEKLFF. Full variable domain (remainder filled in from reference TRBV5-5 and TRBJ1-4): DAGVTQSPTHLIKTRGQQVTLRCSPISGHKSVSWYQQVLGQGPQFIFQYYEKEERGRGNFPDRFSARQFPNYSSELNVNALLLGDSALYLCASSFGTANEKLFFGSGTQLSVL.

V is TRBV5-1 and J is TRBJ2-2; 8 nucleotides agree with TRBD2. CDR3 length: 16 amino acids. The V segment lost 0 bases and the J segment 0 bases; nucleotides outside the gene matches: 1. Germline CDR1 is SGHRS and CDR2 is YFSETQ. The CDR3 DNA is TGCGCCAGCAGCTTGGTAGCGGGGCCGAACACCGGGGAGCTGTTTTTT. It translates to CASSLVAGPNTGELFF.

As concerns this clone: Additional DNA sequences in this sample encode the identical CDR3. The chain has TRBV28 and TRBJ1-5, with D uncertain. Germline V lookup: CDR1 MDHEN, CDR2 SYDVKM. Trimming removed 1 base at V and 6 bases at J, with 4 bases between. The CDR3 is 12 residues long. CDR3 amino acids: CASSLLAQPQHF. The CDR3 DNA is TGTGCCAGCAGTTTATTAGCTCAGCCCCAGCATTTT.

The V and J genes are TRBV28 and TRBJ2-3; the D is unclear. The V end was cut by 7 bases, the J end by 3 bases, with 11 bases between. Germline V gives CDR1 MDHEN, CDR2 SYDVKM. This CDR3 has 13 amino acids. CDR3 sequence reads: CASIDSRTDTQYF. CDR3 sequence (DNA): TGTGCCAGCATTGATTCCAGGACAGATACGCAGTATTTT.

V gene TRBV25-1 combines with J gene TRBJ2-7; D is perhaps TRBD1 or TRBD2 (5 bases each). Trimming left V 4 bases short and J 3 bases short, with 16 bases between. CDR3 length equals 15 residues. Germline CDR1 and CDR2: MGHDK and SYGVNS. CDR3: CASSGGPPRGYEQYF. The CDR3 nucleotides read TGTGCCAGCAGTGGGGGCCCTCCCCGGGGCTACGAGCAGTACTTC.

This clone appeared a single time. The chain links TRBV6-1 to TRBJ2-2, with a possible D match to TRBD1 (5 bases). The CDR3 totals 14 residues. Trimming stripped 8 bases from V and 8 bases from J, with 18 bases between. The germline gives CDR1 MNHNS, CDR2 SASEGT. The CDR3 here is CASLLTALGGELFF. CDR3 DNA: TGTGCCAGCCTCCTGACAGCCCTGGGAGGGGAGCTGTTTTTT.

The CDR3 DNA reads TGCACCAGCAGACGCAACAGTTCACAAAGTCGGGCCAACGTCCTGACTTTC. Translated: CTSRRNSSQSRANVLTF. This chain links TRBV1 with TRBJ2-6; the table's D gene call, TRBD1, was not cross checked with the DNA. TRBV1 represents a pseudogene. The length of the CDR3 is 17 residues.

The chain combines TRBV18 with TRBJ2-5; 11 bases fit TRBD2. The ends lost 4 bases at V and 4 bases at J; junction bases unmatched: 8. Germline V gene sequence: CDR1 KGHSH, CDR2 LQKENI. CDR3 length: 16 residues. CDR3 loop: CASSLTSGDLGETQYF. CDR3 nucleotide sequence: TGTGCCAGCTCACTGACTAGCGGGGACCTGGGAGAGACCCAGTACTTC.

This rearrangement joins TRBV1 to TRBJ1-4. TRBV1 corresponds to a pseudogene. The CDR3 is 15 amino acids. The CDR3, as DNA: TGCACCAGCACCCAAGGGTACGGGTTTAATGAAAAACTGTTTTTT. Encoded protein: CTSTQGYGFNEKLFF.

The rearrangement joins TRBV6-6 to TRBJ1-2; TRBD1 aligns across 7 bases. V dropped 10 bases and J dropped 3; count of bases not matched to a gene: 11. The CDR3 extends over 14 amino acids. Germline CDR1 reads MNHNY; CDR2 reads SVGAGI (reference sequence). CDR3 residues: CATKQGTPDYGYTF. DNA for the CDR3: TGTGCCACCAAACAGGGGACCCCGGACTATGGCTACACCTTC.

V is TRBV6-5 and J is TRBJ1-2, with TRBD1 matching over 12 bases. V was clipped by 6 bases and J by 8 bases; unmatched bases: 7. Per germline, CDR1 MNHEY and CDR2 SVGAGI. This CDR3 has 14 amino acids. CDR3 amino acids: CASRQGQGARGYTF. The CDR3 DNA is TGTGCCAGCAGACAGGGACAGGGGGCCAGGGGCTACACCTTC.

This clone has only one observation. The rearrangement joins TRBV5-8 to TRBJ1-2; TRBD1 is a possible D gene (6 bases). Germline V gene lookup returns CDR1 SGHTS and CDR2 YDEGEE. The CDR3 totals 14 residues. Trimming took off 0 bases at V and 4 bases at J, with 10 bases between the two ends. CDR3 in DNA: TGTGCCAGCAGCTTGGGACCGGGGGCCTATGGCTACACCTTC. Translating gives CASSLGPGAYGYTF.